This T cell receptor beta chain was retrieved from a study of T cell responses to AZD1222 COVID-19 vaccine. Second-dose intervals of approximately 4 or approximately 12 weeks were pooled. This clone was detected only a few times. Assay: immunoSEQ multiplex PCR; the TCRdb copy retains only in-frame clones and omits some. Among under 140,000 clones listed, over 85% were seen once. The CDR3 totals 17 residues. Germline CDR1 and CDR2: MRHNA and SNTAGT. J gave up 9 bases and V 6 bases, and 12 bases lay outside the gene matches. The sequence came from an adult who received the AZD1222 COVID-19 vaccine. V is TRBV6-4 and J is TRBJ2-1; 15 bases are shared with TRBD2. The material sequenced was peripheral blood, taken 28 days after the second AZD1222 dose. The chain's CDR3 is CASSPRTSGGAAGEQFF. Written as DNA, the CDR3 is TGTGCCAGCAGCCCAAGGACTAGCGGGGGGGCCGCTGGTGAGCAGTTCTTC.